This T cell receptor (beta chain) was obtained from a study of T cells expressing NK-cell markers. Germline V gene sequence: CDR1 MNHEY, CDR2 SVGAGI. The CDR3 length is 15 residues. TCRdb reprocessed the 5' RACE reads and keeps a single row for each CDR3 protein, giving no DNA. This table lists 300,000 to 500,000 distinct CDR3 sequences. The rearrangement links TRBV6-5 to TRBJ2-3. The source material was blood T cells: a sorted CD56 or NKG2C T cell subset, CD4+ or CD8+ T cells, or bulk PBMC T cells (not recorded which). This clonotype originated in a woman aged 45-59 years in good health. CDR3 in amino acids: CASSYSFPGTDTQYF.